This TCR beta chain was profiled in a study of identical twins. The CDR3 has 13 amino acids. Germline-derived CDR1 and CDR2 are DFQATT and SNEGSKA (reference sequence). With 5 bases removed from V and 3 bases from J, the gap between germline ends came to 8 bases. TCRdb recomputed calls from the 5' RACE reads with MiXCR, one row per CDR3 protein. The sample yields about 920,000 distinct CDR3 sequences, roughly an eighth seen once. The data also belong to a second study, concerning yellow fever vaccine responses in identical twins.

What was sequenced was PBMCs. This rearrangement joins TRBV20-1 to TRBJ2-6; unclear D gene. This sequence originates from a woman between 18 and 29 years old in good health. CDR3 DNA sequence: TGCAGTGCTCCGAACAATGGGGCCAACGTCCTGACTTTC. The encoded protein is CSAPNNGANVLTF.